This T cell receptor beta chain originates from a study of blood T cell repertoires in COVID-19. Study background: Acute-phase and convalescent COVID-19 samples originated in the United States, Italy and Spain.

CDR1 and CDR2 (germline): LNHDA, SQIVND (reference sequence). The V and J ends lost 4 bases and 7 bases respectively, with 13 bases between them. CDR3 size: 13 residues. The data were produced by immunoSEQ multiplex PCR, yet TCRdb's version contains in-frame clones alone and is incomplete. The data show over 75,000 clones, approximately 91% seen once. This receptor was obtained from a man aged 55 to 70 with acute or convalescent COVID-19. Sequenced input: peripheral blood. This chain links TRBV19 with TRBJ1-2, with D perhaps matching TRBD1 (6 bases). The CDR3 here is CASSTQDSSGYTF. The CDR3 DNA is TGTGCCAGTAGTACCCAGGACAGTTCTGGCTACACCTTC. Complete variable domain (other parts from reference TRBV19 and TRBJ1-2): DGGITQSPKYLFRKEGQNVTLSCEQNLNHDAMYWYRQDPGQGLRLIYYSQIVNDFQKGDIAEGYSVSREKKESFPLTVTSAQKNPTAFYLCASSTQDSSGYTFGSGTRLTVV.